These 14 T cell receptor beta chains originate from one sample sequenced in a study of cytomegalovirus exposure and HLA in healthy donors. With 60 Vbeta and 13 Jbeta primers, the PCR was carried out. TCRdb's copy holds only in-frame clones and misses some; the assay was immunoSEQ multiplex PCR. The repertoire shows about 150,000 clones; the top ten hold roughly 2%. What was sequenced was PBMCs. The source is a man aged 30 to 45 in good health and CMV-seronegative.

This rearrangement joins TRBV9 to TRBJ1-2, with TRBD1 as a possible D gene (6 bases). This CDR3 region has 14 residues. The germline V gene has CDR1 SGDLS and CDR2 YYNGEE. Deletions cut 3 bases from V and 4 bases from J, with 13 bases between. CDR3 loop: CASSGIQGSYGYTF. CDR3 sequence (DNA): TGTGCCAGCAGCGGAATACAGGGTTCCTATGGCTACACCTTC.

This chain links TRBV18 with TRBJ2-1, with D possibly being TRBD2 (6 bases). Germline loops: CDR1 KGHSH, CDR2 LQKENI. CDR3 length: 15 amino acids. V was pared by 6 bases and J by 1 base, with 13 bases between. In nucleotides, the CDR3 is TGTGCCAGCTCTCCCGGAGCGGGTTCCTACAATGAGCAGTTCTTC. Translation: CASSPGAGSYNEQFF.

The chain combines TRBV6-4 with TRBJ1-5; D is ambiguous. Trimming cost V 3 bases and J 4 bases, with 7 bases left between them. Germline V gene sequence: CDR1 MRHNA, CDR2 SNTAGT. The CDR3 totals 13 residues. CDR3 amino acids: CASSENGNQPQHF. Here the CDR3 DNA reads TGTGCCAGCAGTGAGAACGGGAATCAGCCCCAGCATTTT.

V and J are TRBV7-3 and TRBJ2-1, with D possibly being TRBD2 (6 bases). Germline CDR1 reads SGHTA; CDR2 reads FQGTGA. The CDR3 loop spans 14 amino acids. Trimming took off 5 bases at V and 1 base at J, with 9 bases between the two ends. The CDR3 DNA reads TGTGCCAGCAGCCCTGGGGGGTCCTACAATGAGCAGTTCTTC. Encoded protein: CASSPGGSYNEQFF. Full variable domain (rest looked up from reference TRBV7-3 and TRBJ2-1): GAGVSQTPSNKVTEKGKYVELRCDPISGHTALYWYRQSLGQGPEFLIYFQGTGAADDSGLPNDRFFAVRPEGSVSTLKIQRTERGDSAVYLCASSPGGSYNEQFFGPGTRLTVL.

The V and J genes are TRBV19 and TRBJ1-1; tentative D call: TRBD1 (6 bases). The CDR3 sequence is 14 residues long. The V end lost 3 bases, the J end lost 0 bases, and 8 bases lay between the germline ends. The germline V gene encodes CDR1 LNHDA and CDR2 SQIVND (reference sequence). CDR3 sequence reads: CASSIGGLNTEAFF. The DNA for the CDR3 is TGTGCCAGTAGTATTGGGGGCTTGAACACTGAAGCTTTCTTT.

The chain carries TRBV30 and TRBJ2-3, with 8 bases that match TRBD2. The CDR3 contains 14 residues. V shed 1 base, J shed 4 bases, and the junction held 4 bases outside the gene matches. CDR1 GTSNPN and CDR2 SVGIG come from the germline V gene (reference sequence). CDR3 DNA: TGTGCCTGGAGTGCCGGGAGGGAGGCAGATACGCAGTATTTT. Residues: CAWSAGREADTQYF.

CDR3 protein: CASSFAGNGETQYF. Written as DNA, the CDR3 is TGTGCCAGCAGCTTTGCCGGGAATGGAGAGACCCAGTACTTC. The V gene is TRBV5-4, the J gene TRBJ2-5, with D maybe TRBD2 (5 bases). V was cut by 2 bases and J by 4 bases, with 12 bases left in between. This CDR3 spans 14 amino acids. Germline-derived CDR1 and CDR2 are SGHNT and YYREEE (reference sequence). The full variable domain, in which reference TRBV5-4 and TRBJ2-5 provide the parts outside the CDR3, is ETGVTQSPTHLIKTRGQQVTLRCSSQSGHNTVSWYQQALGQGPQFIFQYYREEENGRGNFPPRFSGLQFPNYSSELNVNALELDDSALYLCASSFAGNGETQYFGPGTRLLVL.

The V and J genes are TRBV18 and TRBJ2-1, with a possible D match to TRBD2 (5 bases). Germline values: CDR1 KGHSH, CDR2 LQKENI. V dropped 3 bases and J dropped 9 bases, with 15 bases sitting between them. This CDR3 has 14 residues. The CDR3 is CASSPLEGEGEQFF. In DNA form, the CDR3 reads TGTGCCAGCTCACCTCTCGAGGGAGAAGGTGAGCAGTTCTTC.

This chain uses TRBV5-5 with TRBJ2-7, with unresolved D. V shed 4 bases and J shed 5 bases, with 19 bases lying between them. CDR3 length: 15 residues. In germline, CDR1 is SGHKS, CDR2 YYEKEE (reference sequence). CDR3 sequence (DNA): TGTGCCAGCAGCACAACCGACTCCGAAGGTGACGAGCAGTACTTC. Its protein is CASSTTDSEGDEQYF.

This rearrangement joins TRBV2 to TRBJ2-1, with 11 bases fitting TRBD2. The trim removed 6 bases at V and 8 bases at J, leaving 9 bases unmatched. The CDR3 sequence is 15 residues long. CDR1 and CDR2 from the germline V gene are SNHLY and FYNNEI. DNA of the CDR3: TGTGCCAGCAGGCTTACTAGCGGGAGTTACGATGAGCAGTTCTTC. It encodes CASRLTSGSYDEQFF.

The CDR3 spells CAWSDRASEQFF. The CDR3 DNA reads TGTGCCTGGAGTGACAGGGCAAGTGAGCAGTTCTTC. The V and J genes are TRBV30 and TRBJ2-1; D is perhaps TRBD1 (6 bases). Germline V gene sequence: CDR1 GTSNPN, CDR2 SVGIG (reference sequence). Trimming stripped 1 base from V and 9 bases from J, with 10 bases between. This CDR3 is 12 amino acids long. The complete variable domain, with remaining parts taken from reference TRBV30 and TRBJ2-1, reads SQTIHQWPATLVQPVGSPLSLECTVEGTSNPNLYWYRQAAGRGLQLLFYSVGIGQISSEVPQNLSASRPQDRQFILSSKKLLLSDSGFYLCAWSDRASEQFFGPGTRLTVL.

The rearrangement uses TRBV2 and TRBJ1-4; TRBD1 is a possible D gene (6 bases). Germline assignment: CDR1 SNHLY and CDR2 FYNNEI. The V end was cut by 5 bases, the J end by 5 bases, with 15 bases between. CDR3 size: 15 residues. CDR3 residues: CASSQQGGGNEKLFF. DNA for the CDR3: TGTGCCAGCAGTCAACAGGGAGGGGGAAATGAAAAACTGTTTTTT.

This chain joins TRBV6-5 and TRBJ1-3; possible D gene TRBD1, 5 bases. Germline assignment: CDR1 MNHEY and CDR2 SVGAGI. The CDR3 has 15 residues. The V end was cut by 4 bases, the J end by 0 bases, with 10 bases between. This CDR3 reads CASSSGLLSGNTIYF. The CDR3 DNA reads TGTGCCAGCAGTTCAGGGCTCCTCTCTGGAAACACCATATATTTT.

V and J are TRBV18 and TRBJ2-1; 9 bases are shared with TRBD1. CDR1 KGHSH and CDR2 LQKENI come from the germline V gene. There are 13 residues in the CDR3. V dropped 2 bases and J dropped 13; count of bases not matched to a gene: 6. The chain's CDR3 is CASSPEDRGDQFF. Written as DNA, the CDR3 is TGTGCCAGCTCACCAGAGGACAGGGGAGATCAGTTCTTC.